This T cell receptor beta chain comes out of a study of T cell clonality in common variable immunodeficiency. Generated by immunoSEQ multiplex PCR, the TCRdb table keeps only in-frame clones and is missing some. The sample presents more than 35,000 clones, none singletons. The CDR3 spans 17 residues. CDR1 KGHSH and CDR2 LQKENI come from the germline V gene. This clone was observed a handful of times. Read coverage stops 3 residues before the CDR3 terminus; the germline J gene supplies the remainder. The chain links TRBV18 to TRBJ1-2; TRBD1 aligns across 11 bases. This clonotype was obtained from a person aged 18 to 75 in good health. The sequencing input was peripheral blood mononuclear cells. The sequenced CDR3 bases are TGTGCCAGCTCACCACCGACCGTATGGACAGGGGGCTACGAC. It yields the protein CASSPPTVWTGGYD. The entire CDR3 sequence reads CASSPPTVWTGGYDYTF.